These 5 T cell receptor beta chains were sequenced from one sample in a study of T cell responses to AZD1222 COVID-19 vaccine. Profiling relied on immunoSEQ multiplex PCR, and the TCRdb table lists in-frame clones only, not all of them. The profile shows some 150,000 clones, about 92% of them singletons. Source: peripheral blood, taken on day 0 of AZD1222 vaccination. The receptors originated from an adult in good health.

The chain combines TRBV19 with TRBJ1-1; D might be TRBD1 (5 bases). Between the trimmed V and J ends, which lost 1 base and 5 bases, there was a span of 14 bases. Germline V gene sequence: CDR1 LNHDA, CDR2 SQIVND (reference sequence). The CDR3 runs to 15 residues. The CDR3 protein is CASSIARGRKTEAFF. The CDR3 DNA follows: TGTGCCAGTAGTATAGCCCGGGGCAGAAAGACTGAAGCTTTCTTT.

The chain uses TRBV5-1 and TRBJ1-1; TRBD1 is a possible D gene (6 bases). Trimming removed 4 bases at V and 1 base at J, with 11 bases between. Germline loops: CDR1 SGHRS, CDR2 YFSETQ. The CDR3 loop spans 14 amino acids. As DNA, the CDR3 is TGCGCCAGCAGCCGTAGACAGGAGAACACTGAAGCTTTCTTT. Translating gives CASSRRQENTEAFF.

The chain employs TRBV21-1 and TRBJ1-2; the table's TRBD1 call for D was not verified on the DNA. TRBV21-1 is classified as a pseudogene. This CDR3 has 12 amino acids. The CDR3 sequence: CASRGQEDGYTF. Written as DNA, the CDR3 is TGTGCCAGCAGAGGACAGGAAGATGGCTACACCTTC.

The chain carries TRBV18 and TRBJ1-2; D is unresolved. V lost 2 bases and J lost 2, with 15 bases in between. The CDR3 is 16 residues long. Per the germline V gene, CDR1 is KGHSH and CDR2 is LQKENI. The CDR3 loop is CASSPGGHQMNYGYTF. The CDR3 region has the DNA TGTGCCAGCTCACCAGGCGGGCACCAGATGAACTATGGCTACACCTTC.

This chain connects TRBV6-1 to TRBJ2-3; D gene uncertain. The V gene lost 0 bases and the J gene lost 10 bases, with 14 bases spanning the gap. This CDR3 spans 14 amino acids. CDR1 and CDR2 from the germline V gene are MNHNS and SASEGT. In DNA, the CDR3 is TGTGCCAGCAGTGAAGCGTTGTCAGCGCCCTCGCAGTATTTT. It specifies CASSEALSAPSQYF.